The 31 T cell receptor beta chains below come from one sample, sequenced in a study of naive and memory T cell subsets. Four PCR rounds used nested alpha and beta constant region primers plus the SP2 primer. Using its own MiXCR run on the UMI-ligation and nested PCR reads, TCRdb lists one record per CDR3 protein. The sample yields about 2,000 distinct CDR3 sequences, roughly 4% seen once. Treatment meaning: skin biopsy from saline-injected control site (resident skin T cells). Reverse transcription used DNase-treated unsorted total RNA, aiming for about 1 to 1000 ng. This sample comprised skin, obtained from a saline injection site in the skin. The receptors derive from an adult in good health.

By its share, this clonotype is medium-sized. The V gene is TRBV9, the J gene TRBJ2-1, with TRBD1 matching 10 bases. Germline CDR1 and CDR2: SGDLS and YYNGEE. V was pared by 3 bases and J by 7 bases, with 4 bases of the junction left unmatched. This CDR3 contains 14 residues. CDR3 nucleotides: TGTGCCAGCAGCGGGACAGGGGGGAAGAATGAGCAGTTCTTC. This translates into CASSGTGGKNEQFF.

By share, this clonotype counts as medium-sized. V is TRBV2 and J is TRBJ2-4, with D tentatively TRBD1 or TRBD2 (5 bases each). Deletions cut 8 bases from V and 6 bases from J, with 14 bases between. CDR1 is SNHLY, CDR2 FYNNEI, per germline. CDR3 length: 13 residues. The CDR3 nucleotides are TGTGCCAGCGGGGGAGTAGGGACAAACATTCAGTACTTC. It translates to CASGGVGTNIQYF.

This clonotype has at least ten counts. This chain uses TRBV30 with TRBJ1-2; a weak D match, TRBD1 (5 bases). Germline values: CDR1 GTSNPN, CDR2 SVGIG (reference sequence). Deletions cut 0 bases from V and 8 bases from J, with 10 bases between. The CDR3 covers 12 residues. The DNA for the CDR3 is TGTGCCTGGAGTGTACAGCAGGGCGGCTACACCTTC. Protein sequence: CAWSVQQGGYTF.

Relative to its sample, this clonotype is medium-sized. The genes are TRBV7-2 and TRBJ2-1; D uncertain. The V gene lost 2 bases and the J gene lost 9 bases, with 8 bases spanning the gap. CDR1 is SGHTA and CDR2 is FQGNSA in the germline V gene. The CDR3 consists of 12 residues. As DNA, the CDR3 is TGTGCCAGCAGCTTAATTCCTAGTGAGCAGTTCTTC. It is translated as CASSLIPSEQFF.

In its sample, this clonotype was seen once. A much larger clone lies one base from this, so it may be a read error. The V and J genes are TRBV2 and TRBJ1-2; D remains unclear. The CDR3 runs to 13 residues. The germline gives CDR1 SNHLY, CDR2 FYNNEI. The CDR3: CASRRDANYGDTF. The DNA of the CDR3 is TGTGCCAGCAGGAGGGATGCTAACTATGGCGACACCTTC.

This clonotype was detected many times. The rearrangement joins TRBV29-1 to TRBJ1-1, with TRBD1 as a possible D gene (6 bases). CDR3 length: 13 residues. CDR1 and CDR2 (germline): SQVTM, ANQGSEA. The V end was cut by 6 bases, the J end by 4 bases, with 15 bases between. CDR3 in amino acids: CSVMHGGSTEAFF. Here the CDR3 DNA reads TGCAGCGTCATGCACGGGGGCTCCACTGAAGCTTTCTTT.

The V gene is TRBV29-1, the J gene TRBJ2-1; 9 positions match TRBD2. The germline V gene has CDR1 SQVTM and CDR2 ANQGSEA. The CDR3 covers 14 residues. The V segment lost 4 bases and the J segment 4 bases; nucleotides outside the gene matches: 5. CDR3 coding DNA: TGCAGCGTTGCCCCGACTAGCGGTTACAATGAGCAGTTCTTC. Amino acid sequence: CSVAPTSGYNEQFF.

Relative to its sample, this clonotype is medium-sized. This chain uses TRBV5-1 with TRBJ2-3; 14 bases align to TRBD2. With 3 bases clipped from V and 4 bases from J, the junction kept 4 bases outside the gene matches. This CDR3 region has 16 residues. CDR1 is SGHRS and CDR2 is YFSETQ in the germline V gene. CDR3 residues: CASSWGLAGVADTQYF. CDR3 DNA: TGCGCCAGCAGCTGGGGACTAGCGGGAGTGGCAGATACGCAGTATTTT.

This clonotype ranks as medium-sized. The genes are TRBV5-5 and TRBJ2-5; D unresolved. The V gene lost 3 bases and the J gene lost 5 bases, with 5 bases spanning the gap. Germline V gene data show CDR1 as SGHKS and CDR2 as YYEKEE (reference sequence). The CDR3 runs 11 residues. The CDR3 loop reads CASSSFETQYF. The DNA for the CDR3 is TGTGCCAGCAGCTCATTCGAGACCCAGTACTTC.

This clonotype is classed as medium-sized. This chain joins TRBV6-1 and TRBJ2-3, with D maybe TRBD1 (5 bases). The V end was cut by 1 base, the J end by 2 bases, with 10 bases between. The CDR3 has 15 residues. CDR1 MNHNS and CDR2 SASEGT come from the germline V gene. The CDR3 reads CASSEGQSATDTQYF. The DNA for the CDR3 is TGTGCCAGCAGTGAAGGACAGTCCGCCACAGATACGCAGTATTTT.

This clonotype is deemed medium-sized. The rearrangement joins TRBV6-2 or TRBV6-3 to TRBJ2-1; 8 positions agree with TRBD2. CDR1 is MNHEY, CDR2 SVGEGT, per germline. V was pared by 5 bases and J by 5 bases, with 8 bases of the junction left unmatched. The CDR3 totals 15 residues. The CDR3 is CASSALAGWDNEQFF. In DNA, the CDR3 is TGTGCCAGCAGTGCCTTAGCGGGATGGGACAATGAGCAGTTCTTC.

This clonotype has at least ten counts. Since a much larger clone is just one base distant, this may be a read error. This chain connects TRBV2 to TRBJ1-5, with D unresolved. CDR1 SNHLY and CDR2 FYNNEI come from the germline V gene. The CDR3 sequence is 17 residues long. CDR3 sequence: CASSEEGWFTDRRPQNF. In DNA, the CDR3 is TGTGCCAGCAGTGAAGAGGGTTGGTTTACCGATCGTCGCCCCCAGAATTTT.

In its sample, this clonotype ranks as medium-sized. This chain joins TRBV7-3 and TRBJ1-1; TRBD1 matches 8 bases. The V gene end was trimmed by 0 bases and the J gene end by 6 bases; junction bases not matched to a gene: 3. The germline CDR1 and CDR2 sequences are SGHTA and FQGTGA. The CDR3 is made up of 14 amino acids. The CDR3 sequence is CASSLTGQGPEAFF. The CDR3 DNA reads TGTGCCAGCAGCTTAACTGGACAGGGACCTGAAGCTTTCTTT.

In its sample, this clonotype ranks as medium-sized. V gene TRBV20-1 combines with J gene TRBJ2-3; D perhaps matches TRBD2 (5 bases). V gave up 3 bases and J gave up 1 base, with 17 bases separating them. This CDR3 has 16 amino acids. Germline V lookup: CDR1 DFQATT, CDR2 SNEGSKA (reference sequence). The DNA of the CDR3 is TGCAGTGCTAGCCCTATGGTCCTCGGGGGCACAGATACGCAGTATTTT. Translating gives CSASPMVLGGTDTQYF.

This clonotype is medium-sized (0.01 to 0.1%) within its sample. This chain joins TRBV30 and TRBJ2-7; tentatively, D is TRBD1 (6 bases). The V end was cut by 1 base, the J end by 2 bases, with 15 bases between. The length of the CDR3 is 15 residues. Germline V gene data show CDR1 as GTSNPN and CDR2 as SVGIG (reference sequence). The CDR3 DNA is TGTGCCTGGAGTGCTGGGGGCTTTCCAACCTACGAGCAGTACTTC. Amino acid sequence: CAWSAGGFPTYEQYF.

This clonotype is labeled medium-sized (0.01 to 0.1%). This chain joins TRBV10-3 and TRBJ1-2; perhaps TRBD1 as D (6 bases). Trimming pared 0 bases from V and 0 bases from J, leaving 8 bases between. CDR3 size: 15 residues. Germline lookup yields CDR1 ENHRY and CDR2 SYGVKD. CDR3 region: CAISESGQTNYGYTF. CDR3 sequence (DNA): TGTGCCATCAGTGAGTCTGGACAGACTAACTATGGCTACACCTTC.

By share of the sample, this clonotype is medium-sized. The V gene is TRBV19, the J gene TRBJ2-7; the match to TRBD1 covers 7 bases. The V gene's germline CDR1 is LNHDA and CDR2 SQIVND (reference sequence). The trim removed 5 bases at V and 4 bases at J, leaving 8 bases unmatched. There are 14 residues in the CDR3. CDR3 DNA: TGTGCCAGTAGTGCCGGGACAGCAGTTTACGAGCAGTACTTC. It translates to CASSAGTAVYEQYF.

The genes are TRBV6-6 and TRBJ1-5; perhaps TRBD1 as D (6 bases). Germline CDR1 MNHNY, CDR2 SVGAGI (reference sequence). CDR3 length equals 15 residues. V lost 5 bases and J 0 bases, leaving 11 bases between the germline ends. CDR3 residues: CASSPRTDSNQPQHF. CDR3 DNA: TGTGCCAGCAGTCCGCGGACAGATAGCAATCAGCCCCAGCATTTT.

Within the sample, this clonotype is medium-sized. The V and J genes are TRBV5-1 and TRBJ2-3, with D unresolved. V was clipped by 5 bases and J by 5 bases, with 9 bases between them. Germline loops: CDR1 SGHRS, CDR2 YFSETQ. This CDR3 region has 12 residues. CDR3 sequence: CASREMGDTQYF. Here the CDR3 DNA reads TGCGCCAGCAGGGAAATGGGAGATACGCAGTATTTT.

The CDR3 loop reads CASSPLDRVYGYGYTF. The CDR3 region has the DNA TGTGCCAGCAGCCCACTTGACAGGGTCTATGGCTATGGCTACACCTTC. The gene calls are TRBV7-9 and TRBJ1-2; 7 bases are shared with TRBD1. The junction had 13 bases not matched to a gene; V was cut back by 5 bases and J by 4 bases. From germline, CDR1 is SEHNR and CDR2 FQNEAQ (reference sequence). The CDR3 runs 16 residues. Looking up the rest from reference TRBV7-9 and TRBJ1-2 gives the full variable domain: DTGVSQNPRHKITKRGQNVTFRCDPISEHNRLYWYRQTLGQGPEFLTYFQNEAQLEKSRLLSDRFSAERPKGSFSTLEIQRTEQGDSAMYLCASSPLDRVYGYGYTFGSGTRLTVV.

This clonotype is deemed medium-sized. V and J are TRBV5-4 and TRBJ2-1; maybe TRBD1 (7 bases). The CDR3 loop spans 16 amino acids. Looked up from germline, CDR1 is SGHNT and CDR2 is YYREEE (reference sequence). Trimming stripped 0 bases from V and 9 bases from J, with 19 bases between. The DNA for the CDR3 is TGTGCCAGCAGCTTGGGGGGGGCAGGGGGATATGCTGAGCAGTTCTTC. It codes for CASSLGGAGGYAEQFF. Together with reference TRBV5-4 and TRBJ2-1, the CDR3 gives the full variable domain: ETGVTQSPTHLIKTRGQQVTLRCSSQSGHNTVSWYQQALGQGPQFIFQYYREEENGRGNFPPRFSGLQFPNYSSELNVNALELDDSALYLCASSLGGAGGYAEQFFGPGTRLTVL.

This clonotype turned up a few times. This chain connects TRBV7-6 to TRBJ1-1; no firm D call. The CDR3 is 13 amino acids. Looked up from germline, CDR1 is SGHVS and CDR2 is FNYEAQ. Trimming left V 6 bases short and J 3 bases short, with 11 bases between. Here the CDR3 DNA reads TGTGCCAGCAGTTCGAGGATAGACACTGAAGCTTTCTTT. Translating gives CASSSRIDTEAFF.

The rearrangement uses TRBV25-1 and TRBJ2-1; tentative D call: TRBD1 (6 bases). The CDR3 runs to 14 residues. V lost 5 bases to trimming and J lost 12 bases, with 20 bases between them. CDR1 and CDR2 from the germline V gene are MGHDK and SYGVNS. The CDR3 loop reads CASSLRGDLRRQFF. CDR3 bases: TGTGCCAGCAGTCTCAGGGGAGACCTTAGAAGGCAGTTCTTC.

This clonotype qualifies as medium-sized. The rearrangement uses TRBV7-3 and TRBJ1-3; D may be TRBD1 (5 bases). Trimming shortened V by 3 bases and J by 2 bases, and 8 bases separated the two germline ends. Per the germline V gene, CDR1 is SGHTA and CDR2 is FQGTGA. This CDR3 has 14 residues. In DNA form, the CDR3 reads TGTGCCAGCAGCTTGGGGGGACCTGGAAACACCATATATTTT. It encodes CASSLGGPGNTIYF.

This clonotype is deemed medium-sized. This chain links TRBV7-9 with TRBJ2-1; possibly TRBD1 for D (6 bases). Trimming shortened V by 6 bases and J by 6 bases, and 15 bases separated the two germline ends. In germline, CDR1 is SEHNR, CDR2 FQNEAQ (reference sequence). This CDR3 has 14 residues. The CDR3 is CASSGGHPFNEQFF. The CDR3 DNA is TGTGCCAGCAGTGGGGGACACCCGTTCAATGAGCAGTTCTTC.

Sample share makes this clonotype medium-sized. The chain couples TRBV9 to TRBJ1-1; D not certain. Trimming shortened V by 4 bases and J by 1 base, and 14 bases separated the two germline ends. Germline V lookup: CDR1 SGDLS, CDR2 YYNGEE. The CDR3 is 15 amino acids. The CDR3 loop reads CASSRHQSENTEAFF. The CDR3 DNA reads TGTGCCAGCAGCAGACACCAGAGCGAGAACACTGAAGCTTTCTTT.

This clonotype is medium-sized within its sample. The gene calls are TRBV12-3 or TRBV12-4 and TRBJ1-1, with D tentatively TRBD1 (5 bases). The ends were cut back, 3 bases at V and 11 bases at J, with 10 bases in the middle. This CDR3 is 11 amino acids long. Written as DNA, the CDR3 is TGTGCCAGCAGTTTTTCAGGGAAGGCTTTCTTT. This encodes CASSFSGKAFF.

Judged by abundance, this clonotype is medium-sized. V gene TRBV7-9 combines with J gene TRBJ2-7; no clear D gene. The V end was cut by 1 base, the J end by 7 bases, with 11 bases between. The CDR3 loop spans 13 amino acids. From germline, CDR1 is SEHNR and CDR2 FQNEAQ (reference sequence). The CDR3 nucleotides read TGTGCCAGCAGCTTAGAAGGTTTAGGGGAGCAGTACTTC. This gives the protein CASSLEGLGEQYF.

This clonotype rates as medium-sized. The chain is built from TRBV12-3 or TRBV12-4 and TRBJ1-5, with TRBD1 identical over 12 bases. With V trimmed by 6 bases and J by 0 bases, 6 bases remained unmatched. CDR3 length equals 17 residues. The CDR3 DNA is TGTGCCAGCAGGCGGGGACAGGGGGCGCCTAGCAATCAGCCCCAGCATTTT. As protein: CASRRGQGAPSNQPQHF.

This chain joins TRBV6-6 and TRBJ1-5, with 8 bases that match TRBD1. The V gene's germline CDR1 is MNHNY and CDR2 SVGAGI (reference sequence). The CDR3 sequence is 12 residues long. Trimming at V came to 6 bases and at J to 5 bases, leaving 0 bases not matched to a gene. CDR3 coding DNA: TGTGCCAGCAGGGACAGGGATCAGCCCCAGCATTTT. It specifies CASRDRDQPQHF.

This clonotype is medium-sized (0.01 to 0.1%) by share. The chain employs TRBV27 and TRBJ1-1, with D maybe TRBD1 (6 bases). Germline values: CDR1 MNHEY, CDR2 SMNVEV (reference sequence). The ends were cut back, 8 bases at V and 4 bases at J, with 17 bases in the middle. The CDR3 extends over 14 amino acids. The CDR3 protein is CASVTGNGGTEAFF. The CDR3 DNA is TGTGCCAGCGTCACAGGGAACGGCGGCACTGAAGCTTTCTTT.